This TCR beta chain was observed in a study of blood T cell repertoires in COVID-19. As for the study in general: T cells, B-cell-depleted T cells, or PBMCs provided the cDNA or gDNA that served as material.

Germline V gene lookup returns CDR1 SGHTA and CDR2 FQGNSA. The CDR3 is 13 residues long. V dropped 3 bases and J dropped 2; count of bases not matched to a gene: 1. Authors' data handling: By means of reference gene primer amplification, nucleated cell counts were estimated. Sequencing used immunoSEQ multiplex PCR; TCRdb keeps in-frame clones, though not all of them. Clonal size and the V and J genes are those of that table, whereas D and trimming came from the DNA. The data hold about 130,000 clones, with roughly four fifths observed a single time. The chain uses TRBV7-2 and TRBJ2-7; TRBD2 aligns across 7 bases. The clonotype was recovered from a human donor in a cohort sampled during active COVID-19. The sequencing input was peripheral blood. CDR3 region: CASSLAGAYEQYF. The CDR3 DNA is TGTGCCAGCAGCTTGGCGGGGGCCTACGAGCAGTACTTC.